A single sample gave rise to the 5 T cell receptor beta chains below, sequenced in a study of preoperative IRX-2 immunotherapy in early breast cancer. Using immunoSEQ multiplex PCR, the repertoire was profiled, and TCRdb retains in-frame clones only, with some absent. The sample holds about 24,000 clones, about 90% seen once. The treatment denotes: preoperative locoregional IRX-2 cytokine immunotherapy. The source was tumor tissue, collected after IRX-2 immunotherapy. The receptors shown here come from a human donor with breast cancer.

J is TRBJ2-2 and V is TRBV5-1, with 10 bases fitting TRBD1. With V trimmed by 4 bases and J by 6 bases, 9 bases remained unmatched. In germline, CDR1 is SGHRS, CDR2 YFSETQ. CDR3 size: 16 residues. The CDR3 here is CASSIPGTGASGELFF. Written as DNA, the CDR3 is TGCGCCAGCAGCATCCCCGGGACAGGGGCATCCGGGGAGCTGTTTTTT.

This sequence joins TRBV7-8 and TRBJ2-7; D is ambiguous. The CDR3 contains 12 residues. Germline V lookup: CDR1 SGHVS, CDR2 FQNEAQ. The V and J ends lost 2 bases and 4 bases respectively, with 6 bases between them. CDR3 sequence (DNA): TGTGCCAGCAGCTTACAAGTGTACGAGCAGTACTTC. Its protein is CASSLQVYEQYF.

The chain carries TRBV4-1 and TRBJ2-4, with D tentatively TRBD1 (6 bases). The germline V gene encodes CDR1 MGHRA and CDR2 YSYEKL. The CDR3 contains 15 residues. Trimming cost V 2 bases and J 6 bases, with 14 bases left between them. This CDR3 reads CASSQLVGTTNIQYF. The CDR3 DNA follows: TGCGCCAGCAGCCAATTGGTAGGGACAACAAACATTCAGTACTTC.

J is TRBJ2-1 and V is TRBV5-1, with a weak D call TRBD2 (5 bases). The ends were cut back, 7 bases at V and 5 bases at J, with 13 bases in the middle. This CDR3 is built from 13 residues. The germline CDR1 and CDR2 sequences are SGHRS and YFSETQ. CDR3 sequence: CASRDYINNEQFF. CDR3 DNA: TGCGCCAGCCGAGACTATATCAACAATGAGCAGTTCTTC.

The V gene is TRBV13, the J gene TRBJ1-1; D not resolved. Per the germline V gene, CDR1 is PRHDT and CDR2 is FYEKMQ (reference sequence). V lost 3 bases, J lost 7 bases, and 12 bases lay in between. This CDR3 spans 13 amino acids. CDR3 nucleotides: TGTGCCAGCAGCTTCCGACGGTCGAGTGAAGCTTTCTTT. Translating gives CASSFRRSSEAFF.